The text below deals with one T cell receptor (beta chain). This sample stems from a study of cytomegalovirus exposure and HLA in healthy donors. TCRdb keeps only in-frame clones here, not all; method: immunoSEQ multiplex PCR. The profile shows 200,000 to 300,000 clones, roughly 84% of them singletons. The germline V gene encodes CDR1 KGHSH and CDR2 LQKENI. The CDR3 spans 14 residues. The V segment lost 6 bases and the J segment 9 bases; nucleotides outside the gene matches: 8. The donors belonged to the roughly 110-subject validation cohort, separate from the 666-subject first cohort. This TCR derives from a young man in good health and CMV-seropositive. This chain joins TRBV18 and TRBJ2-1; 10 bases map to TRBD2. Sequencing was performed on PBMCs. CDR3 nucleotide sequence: TGTGCCAGCTCGGCCGGGACTAGCGTCTTTGAGCAGTTCTTC. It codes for CASSAGTSVFEQFF.